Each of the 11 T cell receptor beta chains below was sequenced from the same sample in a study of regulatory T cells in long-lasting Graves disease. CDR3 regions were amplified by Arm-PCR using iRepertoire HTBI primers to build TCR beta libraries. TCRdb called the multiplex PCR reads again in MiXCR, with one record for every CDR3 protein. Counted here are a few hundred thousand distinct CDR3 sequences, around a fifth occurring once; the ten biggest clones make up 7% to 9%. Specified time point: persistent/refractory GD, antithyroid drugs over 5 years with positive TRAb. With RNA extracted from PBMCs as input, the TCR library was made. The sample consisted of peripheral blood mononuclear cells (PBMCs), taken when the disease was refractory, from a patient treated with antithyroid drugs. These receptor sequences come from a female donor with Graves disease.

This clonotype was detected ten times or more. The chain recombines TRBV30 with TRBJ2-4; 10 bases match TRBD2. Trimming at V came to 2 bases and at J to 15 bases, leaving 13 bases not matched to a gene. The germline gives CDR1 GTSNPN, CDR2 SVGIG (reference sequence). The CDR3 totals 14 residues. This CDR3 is CAWSTSGRVGDAYF. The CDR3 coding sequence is TGTGCCTGGAGTACGAGCGGGAGGGTCGGGGACGCGTACTTC.

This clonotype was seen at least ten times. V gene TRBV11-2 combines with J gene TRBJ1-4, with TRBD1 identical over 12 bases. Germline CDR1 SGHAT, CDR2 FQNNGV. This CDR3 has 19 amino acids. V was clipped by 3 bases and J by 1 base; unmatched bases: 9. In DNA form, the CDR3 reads TGTGCCAGCAGCTTCCAAAGTTGGGACAGGGGGCGAACTAATGAAAAACTGTTTTTT. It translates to CASSFQSWDRGRTNEKLFF.

CDR3 DNA: TGTGCCAGCAGCTTATGGGGGATCGAAGAGACCCAGTACTTC. As protein: CASSLWGIEETQYF. The J gene is TRBJ2-5, the V gene TRBV7-9, with D perhaps being TRBD1 or TRBD2 (5 bases each). V lost 2 bases and J 3 bases, leaving 10 bases between the germline ends. CDR3 length: 14 amino acids. Germline CDR1 reads SEHNR; CDR2 reads FQNEAQ (reference sequence).

CDR3 amino acids: CSARDHRGEVGNTIYF. The CDR3 coding sequence is TGCAGTGCTAGGGACCACAGGGGGGAAGTTGGAAACACCATATATTTT. The chain recombines TRBV20-1 with TRBJ1-3; the match to TRBD1 covers 8 bases. The CDR3 has 16 amino acids. With V trimmed by 3 bases and J by 3 bases, 10 bases remained unmatched. Germline V lookup: CDR1 DFQATT, CDR2 SNEGSKA (reference sequence).

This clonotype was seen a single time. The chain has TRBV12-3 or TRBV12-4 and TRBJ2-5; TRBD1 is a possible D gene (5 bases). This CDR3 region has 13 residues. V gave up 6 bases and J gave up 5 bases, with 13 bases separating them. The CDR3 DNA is TGTGCCAGCAGGGGGCAGACCGACGAGACCCAGTACTTC. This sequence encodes CASRGQTDETQYF.

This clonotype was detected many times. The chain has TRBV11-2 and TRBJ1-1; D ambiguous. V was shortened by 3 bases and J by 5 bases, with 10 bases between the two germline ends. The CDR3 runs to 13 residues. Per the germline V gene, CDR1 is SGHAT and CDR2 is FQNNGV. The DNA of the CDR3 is TGTGCCAGCAGCTTTCAGAGGAGTACTGAAGCTTTCTTT. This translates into CASSFQRSTEAFF.

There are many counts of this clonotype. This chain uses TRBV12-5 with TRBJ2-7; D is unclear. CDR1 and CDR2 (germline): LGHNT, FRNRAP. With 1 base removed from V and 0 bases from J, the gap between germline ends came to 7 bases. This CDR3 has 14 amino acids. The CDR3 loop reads CASGLGGTSYEQYF. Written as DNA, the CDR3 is TGTGCTAGTGGTTTGGGGGGAACCTCCTACGAGCAGTACTTC. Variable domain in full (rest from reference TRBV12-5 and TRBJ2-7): DARVTQTPRHKVTEMGQEVTMRCQPILGHNTVFWYRQTMMQGLELLAYFRNRAPLDDSGMPKDRFSAEMPDATLATLKIQPSEPRDSAVYFCASGLGGTSYEQYFGPGTRLTVT.

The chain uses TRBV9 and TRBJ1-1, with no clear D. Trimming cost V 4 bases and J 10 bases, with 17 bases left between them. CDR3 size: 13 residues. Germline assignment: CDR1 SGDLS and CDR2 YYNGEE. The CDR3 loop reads CASSPPREGTAFF. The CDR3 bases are TGTGCCAGCAGCCCTCCGCGCGAGGGAACAGCTTTCTTT.

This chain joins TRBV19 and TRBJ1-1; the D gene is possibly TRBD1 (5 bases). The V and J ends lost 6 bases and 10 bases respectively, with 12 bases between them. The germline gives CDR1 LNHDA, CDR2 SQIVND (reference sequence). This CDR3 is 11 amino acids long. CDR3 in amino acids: CASRGPGRAFF. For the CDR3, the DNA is TGTGCCAGTAGGGGACCCGGTAGAGCTTTCTTT. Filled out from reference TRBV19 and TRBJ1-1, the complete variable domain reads DGGITQSPKYLFRKEGQNVTLSCEQNLNHDAMYWYRQDPGQGLRLIYYSQIVNDFQKGDIAEGYSVSREKKESFPLTVTSAQKNPTAFYLCASRGPGRAFFGQGTRLTVV.

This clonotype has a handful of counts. CDR3 DNA: TGCGCCAGCAGCCAAGGAAAACAGCGGGGGGGCTACGAGCAGTACTTC. It encodes CASSQGKQRGGYEQYF. V is TRBV4-1 and J is TRBJ2-7; 10 nucleotides line up with TRBD2. V lost 1 base, J lost 3 bases, and 6 bases stayed unmatched. The CDR3 length is 16 residues. Germline values: CDR1 MGHRA, CDR2 YSYEKL.

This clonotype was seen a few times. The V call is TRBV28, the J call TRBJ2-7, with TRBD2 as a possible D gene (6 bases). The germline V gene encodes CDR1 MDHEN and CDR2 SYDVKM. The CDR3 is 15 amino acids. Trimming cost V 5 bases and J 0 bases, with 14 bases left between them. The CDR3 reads CASSHGGADSYEQYF. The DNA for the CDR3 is TGTGCCAGCAGTCACGGGGGTGCGGACTCCTACGAGCAGTACTTC.